This T cell receptor beta chain was recovered during a study of cytomegalovirus exposure and HLA in healthy donors. This clone was observed once. Primers for the PCR totalled 60 Vbeta and 13 Jbeta. The table came from immunoSEQ multiplex PCR; TCRdb's copy has only in-frame clones and leaves some out. The sample shows 200,000 or so clones, 65% to 85% of them seen only once. The specimen was PBMCs. The source is a woman younger than 45 in good health and CMV-seropositive.

The CDR3 DNA reads as TGTGCCAGCAGCCCCCGACAGGGCGTCACTGAAGCTTTCTTT. Amino acids: CASSPRQGVTEAFF. The V and J genes are TRBV7-9 and TRBJ1-1, with TRBD1 identical over 7 bases. With 5 bases clipped from V and 4 bases from J, the junction kept 7 bases outside the gene matches. The CDR3 extends over 14 amino acids. Germline-derived CDR1 and CDR2 are SEHNR and FQNEAQ (reference sequence).